These 23 T cell receptor beta chains came from one sample sequenced in a study of blood T cell repertoires in COVID-19. TCRdb's copy holds only in-frame clones and misses some; the assay was immunoSEQ multiplex PCR. The profile shows 55,000 to 70,000 clones, around nine tenths of them singletons. What was sequenced was peripheral blood. The receptors derive from an older man with acute or convalescent COVID-19.

The genes are TRBV5-1 and TRBJ2-1; 15 bases align to TRBD2. The junction had 10 bases not matched to a gene; V was cut back by 2 bases and J by 7 bases. The CDR3 is made up of 18 amino acids. Germline assignment: CDR1 SGHRS and CDR2 YFSETQ. CDR3 region: CASSFAGLAGGGPNEQFF. CDR3 coding DNA: TGCGCCAGCAGCTTCGCTGGACTAGCGGGAGGGGGGCCTAATGAGCAGTTCTTC. Drawing the rest from reference TRBV5-1 and TRBJ2-1, the complete variable domain is KAGVTQTPRYLIKTRGQQVTLSCSPISGHRSVSWYQQTPGQGLQFLFEYFSETQRNKGNFPGRFSGRQFSNSRSEMNVSTLELGDSALYLCASSFAGLAGGGPNEQFFGPGTRLTVL.

The chain is built from TRBV6-1 and TRBJ2-1; D is possibly TRBD2 (6 bases). The ends were cut back, 8 bases at V and 2 bases at J, with 19 bases in the middle. Germline V gene lookup returns CDR1 MNHNS and CDR2 SASEGT. This CDR3 is built from 16 residues. The CDR3 here is CASGGTTSTTYNEQFF. The CDR3 nucleotides are TGTGCCAGCGGTGGGACGACTAGTACGACCTACAATGAGCAGTTCTTC.

The chain links TRBV3-1 (or the pseudogene TRBV3-2) to TRBJ1-2; D is undetermined. There are 11 residues in the CDR3. Germline assignment: CDR1 LGHDT and CDR2 YNNKEL (reference sequence). The V gene lost 0 bases and the J gene lost 13 bases, with 9 bases spanning the gap. The CDR3 loop is CASSQEREITF. The CDR3 DNA sequence: TGTGCCAGCAGCCAAGAACGAGAGATCACCTTC.

The V call is TRBV24-1, the J call TRBJ2-7, with a weak D call TRBD1 (6 bases). Germline V gene sequence: CDR1 KGHDR, CDR2 SFDVKD. The CDR3 is made up of 11 amino acids. Trimming removed 10 bases from V and 9 bases from J, with 15 bases in between. CDR3 protein: CATGNRDTQYF. As DNA, the CDR3 is TGTGCCACAGGTAATCGGGACACGCAGTACTTC.

The chain carries TRBV28 and TRBJ2-2, with 9 positions matching TRBD2. Germline assignment: CDR1 MDHEN and CDR2 SYDVKM. The CDR3 length is 15 residues. The J segment lost 7 bases and the V segment lost 8 bases, leaving 11 bases of the junction unmatched. DNA for the CDR3: TGTGCCAGCTCTCCGCGGGAGGGCCCGGGCGGGGAGCTGTTTTTT. It translates to CASSPREGPGGELFF.

The rearrangement joins TRBV5-1 to TRBJ2-7, with a tentative D call TRBD2 (7 bases). The CDR3 is 16 amino acids. Looked up from germline, CDR1 is SGHRS and CDR2 is YFSETQ. The V and J ends lost 1 base and 2 bases respectively, with 16 bases between them. The chain's CDR3 is CASSLRGAGDPYEQYF. The CDR3 region has the DNA TGCGCCAGCAGCTTGCGGGGGGCAGGGGACCCCTACGAGCAGTACTTC.

In regard to this clone: A junction end diverges from the germline sequence, so it may reflect a read error. Here the CDR3 reads CASMEGDYGYAF. CDR3 DNA sequence: TGTGCCAGCATGGAAGGGGACTATGGCTACGCCTTC. This chain connects TRBV25-1 to TRBJ1-2; possible D gene TRBD1, 5 bases. This CDR3 region has 12 residues. The germline V gene encodes CDR1 MGHDK and CDR2 SYGVNS.

This chain links TRBV12-3 or TRBV12-4 with TRBJ1-1, with 9 bases matching TRBD1. This CDR3 spans 12 amino acids. After removal of 5 bases from V and 11 bases from J, the junction contained 6 bases not matched to a gene. Here the CDR3 DNA reads TGTGCCAGCAGTCTTACGACAGGGGGTGCTTTCTTT. Translation: CASSLTTGGAFF.

The rearrangement uses TRBV28 and TRBJ2-7; weak D call: TRBD2 (6 bases). V shed 6 bases and J shed 0 bases, with 24 bases lying between them. CDR3 size: 18 residues. In germline, CDR1 is MDHEN, CDR2 SYDVKM. The CDR3: CASSKVWRASASSYEQYF. The CDR3 nucleotides are TGTGCCAGCAGCAAAGTTTGGCGGGCTAGCGCCAGCTCCTACGAGCAGTACTTC.

This chain uses TRBV5-8 with TRBJ2-2, with TRBD1 matching 8 bases. The ends lost 2 bases at V and 5 bases at J; junction bases unmatched: 14. This CDR3 region has 18 residues. Germline CDR1 and CDR2: SGHTS and YDEGEE. The CDR3 DNA reads as TGTGCCAGCAGCTTCAACGCCGGGACAGGAGGGTGGACCGGGGAGCTGTTTTTT. It translates to CASSFNAGTGGWTGELFF. Looking up the rest from reference TRBV5-8 and TRBJ2-2 gives the full variable domain: EAGVTQSPTHLIKTRGQQATLRCSPISGHTSVYWYQQALGLGLQFLLWYDEGEERNRGNFPPRFSGRQFPNYSSELNVNALELEDSALYLCASSFNAGTGGWTGELFFGEGSRLTVL.

The rearrangement uses TRBV4-1 and TRBJ1-5; D not certain. The V end was cut by 2 bases, the J end by 4 bases, with 12 bases between. The CDR3 is 15 residues long. CDR1 and CDR2 (germline): MGHRA, YSYEKL. This CDR3 reads CASSQTPVWNQPQHF. The CDR3 DNA is TGCGCCAGCAGCCAAACCCCGGTGTGGAATCAGCCCCAGCATTTT.

The chain couples TRBV11-3 to TRBJ2-7; tentatively, D is TRBD2 (6 bases). The CDR3 runs to 14 residues. The V end was cut by 3 bases, the J end by 6 bases, with 15 bases between. Germline values: CDR1 SGHNT, CDR2 YENEEA. As DNA, the CDR3 is TGTGCCAGCAGCTTGTCCGGGACTGGATCCGAGCAGTACTTC. Translated: CASSLSGTGSEQYF.

J is TRBJ1-1 and V is TRBV19, with D perhaps TRBD1 (6 bases). The CDR3 is made up of 13 amino acids. Germline V gene data show CDR1 as LNHDA and CDR2 as SQIVND (reference sequence). The V and J ends lost 7 bases and 4 bases respectively, with 13 bases between them. CDR3 loop: CASKEQGVTEAFF. As DNA, the CDR3 is TGTGCCAGTAAGGAACAGGGTGTCACTGAAGCTTTCTTT.

The chain uses TRBV14 and TRBJ1-4; 9 bases line up with TRBD1. The germline CDR1 and CDR2 sequences are SGHDN and FVKESK. V trimming: 1 base; J trimming: 6 bases; junction bases outside the gene matches: 3. The CDR3 sequence is 15 residues long. In nucleotides, the CDR3 is TGTGCCAGCAGCCAAGTAGACAGGGGGTATGAAAAACTGTTTTTT. This encodes CASSQVDRGYEKLFF.

This chain connects TRBV6-8 to TRBJ1-5; possible D gene TRBD1, 5 bases. V was pared by 5 bases and J by 6 bases, with 20 bases between. The V gene's germline CDR1 is MNHGY and CDR2 SAAAGT. The length of the CDR3 is 16 residues. The CDR3 DNA follows: TGTGCCAGCAGTCAAGCCTGGGGCAGGAACAGTCAGCCCCAGCATTTT. Translated: CASSQAWGRNSQPQHF.

The chain uses TRBV3-1 (or the pseudogene TRBV3-2) and TRBJ1-4, with TRBD1 as a possible D gene (5 bases). V lost 4 bases and J lost 4, with 13 bases in between. CDR3 size: 15 residues. Germline V lookup: CDR1 LGHDT, CDR2 YNNKEL (reference sequence). CDR3 in amino acids: CASSPTGGYNEKLFF. DNA of the CDR3: TGTGCCAGCAGCCCCACGGGGGGTTATAATGAAAAACTGTTTTTT.

The chain recombines TRBV28 with TRBJ1-4, with D perhaps TRBD1 (6 bases). V gave up 3 bases and J gave up 6 bases, with 17 bases separating them. The germline gives CDR1 MDHEN, CDR2 SYDVKM. The CDR3 extends over 16 amino acids. The CDR3 is CASSFPYVRGDEKLFF. CDR3 DNA: TGTGCCAGCAGTTTTCCCTACGTCAGGGGAGATGAAAAACTGTTTTTT.

The V gene is TRBV7-8, the J gene TRBJ2-5; 7 bases align to TRBD2. Germline CDR1 is SGHVS and CDR2 is FQNEAQ. Trimming at V came to 5 bases and at J to 7 bases, leaving 16 bases not matched to a gene. The CDR3 consists of 16 residues. CDR3 bases: TGTGCCAGCAGCCCGAGCGGGACTATCTCCCGAGGGACCCAGTACTTC. This gives the protein CASSPSGTISRGTQYF.

The CDR3 here is CASSPQGITEAFF. In DNA, the CDR3 is TGCGCCAGCAGCCCACAGGGTATCACTGAAGCTTTCTTT. The V and J genes are TRBV5-1 and TRBJ1-1, with D possibly matching TRBD1 (6 bases). The CDR3 consists of 13 residues. CDR1 and CDR2 from the germline V gene are SGHRS and YFSETQ. V gave up 4 bases and J gave up 4 bases, with 11 bases separating them.

The chain links TRBV19 to TRBJ2-3; possibly TRBD2 for D (7 bases). CDR1 is LNHDA, CDR2 SQIVND, per germline (reference sequence). The ends were cut back, 4 bases at V and 4 bases at J, with 15 bases in the middle. The CDR3 consists of 15 residues. For the CDR3, the DNA is TGTGCCAGTAGTAATGGGGGGGCCGAGGCAGATACGCAGTATTTT. This translates into CASSNGGAEADTQYF.

The V and J genes are TRBV19 and TRBJ1-4; 8 bases align to TRBD1. There are 14 residues in the CDR3. V lost 3 bases, J lost 6 bases, and 3 bases stayed unmatched. Germline CDR1 is LNHDA and CDR2 is SQIVND (reference sequence). The CDR3 here is CASSIDRGHEKLFF. The DNA of the CDR3 is TGTGCCAGTAGTATCGACAGGGGTCATGAAAAACTGTTTTTT.

The V gene is TRBV7-6, the J gene TRBJ1-2; a weak D match, TRBD1 (6 bases). CDR3 size: 12 residues. V was cut by 5 bases and J by 5 bases, with 9 bases left in between. Germline CDR1 reads SGHVS; CDR2 reads FNYEAQ. CDR3 DNA: TGTGCCAGCAGCCGCGGACAGTATGGCTACACCTTC. Protein: CASSRGQYGYTF. Filled out from reference TRBV7-6 and TRBJ1-2, the complete variable domain reads GAGVSQSPRYKVTKRGQDVALRCDPISGHVSLYWYRQALGQGPEFLTYFNYEAQQDKSGLPNDRFSAERPEGSISTLTIQRTEQRDSAMYRCASSRGQYGYTFGSGTRLTVV.

The chain recombines TRBV5-1 with TRBJ2-1, with D unresolved. CDR1 is SGHRS and CDR2 is YFSETQ in the germline V gene. The germline V and J ends were trimmed by 1 base and 2 bases, with 10 bases remaining between them. This CDR3 contains 15 residues. The CDR3 DNA reads TGCGCCAGCAGCTTGTTGAGCAGGACCTACAATGAGCAGTTCTTC. It specifies CASSLLSRTYNEQFF.